These 29 T cell receptor beta chains came from one sample sequenced in a study of PD-1 blockade in mismatch repair-deficient tumors. The table came from immunoSEQ multiplex PCR; TCRdb's copy has only in-frame clones and leaves some out. This table has more than 95,000 clones, 70% to 90% appearing once. Here the sequenced sample was peripheral blood, taken 44 weeks after starting pembrolizumab. The receptors come from an adult with mismatch repair-deficient cancer.

Points on this clone: At the DNA level, this CDR3 is encoded by other sequences in the same sample as well. The rearrangement links TRBV25-1 to TRBJ2-7; D not resolved. The V end lost 3 bases, the J end lost 1 base, and 1 base lay between the germline ends. Germline V gene sequence: CDR1 MGHDK, CDR2 SYGVNS. This CDR3 is 11 amino acids long. CDR3 amino acids: CASSDSYEQYF. DNA of the CDR3: TGTGCCAGCAGTGATTCCTACGAGCAGTACTTC.

The chain carries TRBV30 and TRBJ1-1; no clear D. The CDR3 covers 12 residues. Trimming shortened V by 0 bases and J by 4 bases, and 6 bases separated the two germline ends. The germline gives CDR1 GTSNPN, CDR2 SVGIG (reference sequence). The CDR3 is CAWSVRPTEAFF. The DNA of the CDR3 is TGTGCCTGGAGTGTACGCCCCACTGAAGCTTTCTTT.

J is TRBJ2-2 and V is TRBV10-3; 11 bases match TRBD2. CDR1 ENHRY and CDR2 SYGVKD come from the germline V gene. The CDR3 has 18 residues. The trim removed 5 bases at V and 5 bases at J, leaving 13 bases unmatched. The CDR3 DNA follows: TGTGCCATCAGTCACGGGACTAGCGGACAGAGGGGAACCGGGGAGCTGTTTTTT. This sequence encodes CAISHGTSGQRGTGELFF.

V is TRBV6-5 and J is TRBJ2-7; TRBD2 is a possible D gene (6 bases). V gave up 0 bases and J gave up 3 bases, with 12 bases separating them. CDR1 MNHEY and CDR2 SVGAGI come from the germline V gene. The length of the CDR3 is 15 residues. CDR3 amino acids: CASSYSQAGLYEQYF. Here the CDR3 DNA reads TGTGCCAGCAGTTACTCTCAGGCGGGACTCTACGAGCAGTACTTC.

This chain links TRBV28 with TRBJ2-2; possible D gene TRBD1, 5 bases. The CDR3 is made up of 13 amino acids. Germline values: CDR1 MDHEN, CDR2 SYDVKM. Trimming removed 8 bases from V and 5 bases from J, with 12 bases in between. The DNA of the CDR3 is TGTGCCAGCTCCAGGGTCTGGACCGGGGAGCTGTTTTTT. The encoded protein is CASSRVWTGELFF. The whole variable domain, filled in from reference TRBV28 and TRBJ2-2, reads DVKVTQSSRYLVKRTGEKVFLECVQDMDHENMFWYRQDPGLGLRLIYFSYDVKMKEKGDIPEGYSVSREKKERFSLILESASTNQTSMYLCASSRVWTGELFFGEGSRLTVL.

The CDR3: CASGRPWEEQYF. CDR3 bases: TGCGCCAGCGGGAGGCCTTGGGAAGAGCAGTACTTC. V is TRBV23-1 and J is TRBJ2-7, with a tentative D call TRBD2 (6 bases). TRBV23-1 carries the ORF label, with uncertain function. CDR3 length: 12 residues. The germline V and J ends were trimmed by 8 bases and 7 bases, with 15 bases remaining between them.

This clone has a single count. V usage is TRBV11-3 and J usage is TRBJ2-1; D gene unclear. Germline CDR1 SGHNT, CDR2 YENEEA. V dropped 1 base and J dropped 9 bases, with 10 bases sitting between them. The CDR3 extends over 13 amino acids. In nucleotides, the CDR3 is TGTGCCAGCAGCTTAGTAGAGTGGGGTGAGCAGTTCTTC. Amino acid sequence: CASSLVEWGEQFF.

This chain uses TRBV23-1 with TRBJ2-1; 7 bases are a match to TRBD1. Being an ORF, TRBV23-1 has a function that is uncertain. V lost 1 base to trimming and J lost 3 bases; unmatched junction nucleotides: 3. The CDR3 has 15 residues. CDR3 amino acids: CASSQLGTDYNEQFF. As DNA, the CDR3 is TGCGCCAGCAGTCAATTAGGGACAGACTACAATGAGCAGTTCTTC.

The chain combines TRBV12-5 with TRBJ2-3; D call uncertain. The germline CDR1 and CDR2 sequences are LGHNT and FRNRAP. The CDR3 extends over 14 amino acids. The V end lost 7 bases, the J end lost 6 bases, and 17 bases lay between the germline ends. This chain's CDR3 is CASANGVVADTQYF. CDR3 bases: TGTGCTAGTGCCAATGGGGTGGTTGCCGATACGCAGTATTTT.

DNA for the CDR3: TGCGCCAGCAGCCCTAGGGGACAGGGGGCTGAAGCTTTCTTT. This gives the protein CASSPRGQGAEAFF. The chain employs TRBV5-1 and TRBJ1-1; 11 bases are a match to TRBD1. Per germline, CDR1 SGHRS and CDR2 YFSETQ. There are 14 residues in the CDR3. V lost 4 bases and J lost 6; bases outside the gene matches: 5.

The chain employs TRBV6-1 and TRBJ2-5, with D perhaps TRBD2 (5 bases). The V gene lost 6 bases and the J gene lost 13 bases, with 15 bases spanning the gap. Germline CDR1 reads MNHNS; CDR2 reads SASEGT. CDR3 length equals 11 residues. Here the CDR3 reads CASRGGLTPYF. The DNA of the CDR3 is TGTGCCAGCAGGGGCGGGCTGACACCGTACTTC.

V is TRBV6-1 and J is TRBJ2-7, with D maybe TRBD1 (6 bases). Germline V gives CDR1 MNHNS, CDR2 SASEGT. V was shortened by 11 bases and J by 3 bases, with 23 bases between the two germline ends. The CDR3 loop spans 15 amino acids. Here the CDR3 reads CASTASRGRGYEQYF. In DNA, the CDR3 is TGTGCCTCTACCGCCAGCCGGGGCAGGGGCTACGAGCAGTACTTC.

The chain uses TRBV19 and TRBJ2-7; D assignment may be TRBD1 or TRBD2 (6 bases each). V gave up 5 bases and J gave up 4 bases, with 15 bases separating them. CDR1 is LNHDA, CDR2 SQIVND, per germline (reference sequence). This CDR3 region has 14 residues. The CDR3 bases are TGTGCCAGTAGTGTAAGCGGAGGGGGGTACGAGCAGTACTTC. Its translation is CASSVSGGGYEQYF.

The rearrangement joins TRBV11-3 to TRBJ2-7; D is undetermined. The CDR3 totals 15 residues. Germline CDR1 is SGHNT and CDR2 is YENEEA. The V and J ends lost 4 bases and 5 bases respectively, with 18 bases between them. The CDR3 loop reads CASSSPLRPLDEQYF. CDR3 DNA sequence: TGTGCCAGCAGCTCCCCGTTAAGGCCGTTGGACGAGCAGTACTTC.

V gene TRBV19 combines with J gene TRBJ2-1; a possible D gene is TRBD2 (6 bases). Germline V lookup: CDR1 LNHDA, CDR2 SQIVND (reference sequence). The V end was cut by 3 bases, the J end by 7 bases, with 22 bases between. The length of the CDR3 is 17 residues. The CDR3, as DNA: TGTGCCAGTAGTATTTGGAGGGGCCGATCTTTGGTTAATGAGCAGTTCTTC. Its protein product is CASSIWRGRSLVNEQFF. Drawing the rest from reference TRBV19 and TRBJ2-1, the complete variable domain is DGGITQSPKYLFRKEGQNVTLSCEQNLNHDAMYWYRQDPGQGLRLIYYSQIVNDFQKGDIAEGYSVSREKKESFPLTVTSAQKNPTAFYLCASSIWRGRSLVNEQFFGPGTRLTVL.

The genes are TRBV7-9 and TRBJ2-3; 11 bases match TRBD2. V trimming: 0 bases; J trimming: 2 bases; junction bases outside the gene matches: 1. Germline V gene data show CDR1 as SEHNR and CDR2 as FQNEAQ (reference sequence). The CDR3 contains 16 residues. CDR3 DNA: TGTGCCAGCAGCTTAGCGACTAGCGGGAACACAGATACGCAGTATTTT. Its translation is CASSLATSGNTDTQYF.

The gene calls are TRBV6-4 and TRBJ1-4; D is undetermined. The CDR3 contains 9 residues. V lost 8 bases and J 8 bases, leaving 3 bases between the germline ends. Germline V lookup: CDR1 MRHNA, CDR2 SNTAGT. CDR3 region: CASEEKLFF. CDR3 sequence (DNA): TGTGCCAGCGAGGAAAAACTGTTTTTT.

For this clone: It is unclear where the CDR3 begins or ends on the DNA, so no DNA is shown, and the CDR3 is as TCRdb lists it. This chain uses TRBV21-1 with TRBJ2-7; the D call in the table, TRBD2, was not verified against the DNA. TRBV21-1 is given as a pseudogene. The CDR3 totals 24 residues, both ends included. The CDR3 loop is CASSKWGGGTPGGWTSRRTYEQYF.

The CDR3 here is CAWRIGGPGNTIYF. The CDR3, as DNA: TGTGCCTGGAGGATAGGGGGGCCTGGAAACACCATATATTTT. This chain joins TRBV30 and TRBJ1-3; D may be TRBD1 (6 bases). CDR1 GTSNPN and CDR2 SVGIG come from the germline V gene (reference sequence). The CDR3 is 14 residues long. The V and J ends lost 3 bases and 2 bases respectively, with 11 bases between them.

The genes are TRBV18 and TRBJ1-4; weak D call: TRBD1 (5 bases). Deletions cut 3 bases from V and 6 bases from J, with 14 bases between. CDR3 length: 15 residues. Germline lookup yields CDR1 KGHSH and CDR2 LQKENI. The chain's CDR3 is CASSPLAGRDEKLFF. CDR3 sequence (DNA): TGTGCCAGCTCACCTCTCGCAGGGAGGGATGAAAAACTGTTTTTT. Based on the CDR3 plus reference TRBV18 and TRBJ1-4, the full variable domain is NAGVMQNPRHLVRRRGQEARLRCSPMKGHSHVYWYRQLPEEGLKFMVYLQKENIIDESGMPKERFSAEFPKEGPSILRIQQVVRGDSAAYFCASSPLAGRDEKLFFGSGTQLSVL.

This clone was picked up a small number of times. The chain combines TRBV25-1 with TRBJ2-7; TRBD2 aligns across 7 bases. Germline V gives CDR1 MGHDK, CDR2 SYGVNS. V was pared by 3 bases and J by 2 bases, with 4 bases of the junction left unmatched. This CDR3 comprises 14 residues. In DNA form, the CDR3 reads TGTGCCAGCAGTGATTGGGACTACACCTACGAGCAGTACTTC. Translation gives CASSDWDYTYEQYF.

The chain uses TRBV27 and TRBJ2-5; tentatively, D is TRBD1 (6 bases). V dropped 6 bases and J dropped 3 bases, with 11 bases sitting between them. CDR1 is MNHEY, CDR2 SMNVEV, per germline (reference sequence). CDR3 length: 13 amino acids. Written as DNA, the CDR3 is TGTGCCAGCAGGAAGGGGGAGAAAGAGACCCAGTACTTC. It encodes CASRKGEKETQYF.

V and J are TRBV6-1 and TRBJ2-7, with D tentatively TRBD1 or TRBD2 (6 bases each). CDR3 length: 14 amino acids. V lost 5 bases to trimming and J lost 4 bases, with 15 bases between them. From germline, CDR1 is MNHNS and CDR2 SASEGT. Here the CDR3 reads CASSYSGGEYEQYF. DNA of the CDR3: TGTGCCAGCAGTTATTCCGGGGGCGAGTACGAGCAGTACTTC.

The chain joins TRBV6-1 to TRBJ2-7; D perhaps matches TRBD2 (6 bases). Trimming cost V 9 bases and J 6 bases, with 21 bases left between them. The CDR3 extends over 14 amino acids. Germline V gene lookup returns CDR1 MNHNS and CDR2 SASEGT. CDR3 protein: CASPPRGARGEQYF. CDR3 DNA: TGTGCCAGTCCCCCCCGCGGGGCGCGCGGCGAGCAGTACTTC.

The rearrangement joins TRBV6-1 to TRBJ2-7; D possibly corresponds to TRBD1 (5 bases). The CDR3 runs to 15 residues. V lost 6 bases and J lost 3, with 18 bases in between. Germline V gene sequence: CDR1 MNHNS, CDR2 SASEGT. CDR3 nucleotides: TGTGCCAGCAGCCTCCGGGCAGGGCGATACTACGAGCAGTACTTC. Protein sequence: CASSLRAGRYYEQYF.

The gene calls are TRBV5-1 and TRBJ2-7; TRBD1 matches 9 bases. With 0 bases clipped from V and 6 bases from J, the junction kept 1 base outside the gene matches. Looked up from germline, CDR1 is SGHRS and CDR2 is YFSETQ. The CDR3 sequence is 13 residues long. CDR3 region: CASSLDRGREQYF. The CDR3 DNA reads as TGCGCCAGCAGCTTGGACAGGGGGCGCGAGCAGTACTTC.

This clone was observed once. The genes are TRBV29-1 and TRBJ2-1; the D is unclear. Germline CDR1 SQVTM, CDR2 ANQGSEA. Trimming shortened V by 1 base and J by 2 bases, and 12 bases separated the two germline ends. The CDR3 is 15 amino acids. CDR3 bases: TGCAGCGTTGAAGGGCGGCTTGGGGCCTACAATGAGCAGTTCTTC. This gives the protein CSVEGRLGAYNEQFF.

V and J are TRBV7-9 and TRBJ2-5; a possible D gene is TRBD2 (6 bases). The CDR3 runs to 16 residues. The ends were cut back, 5 bases at V and 2 bases at J, with 18 bases in the middle. Germline V lookup: CDR1 SEHNR, CDR2 FQNEAQ (reference sequence). CDR3: CASSQAGRAAQETQYF. DNA for the CDR3: TGTGCCAGCAGCCAGGCGGGGAGAGCGGCACAAGAGACCCAGTACTTC.

This chain links TRBV28 with TRBJ1-1; 8 bases match TRBD1. The CDR3 extends over 16 amino acids. The V gene end was trimmed by 3 bases and the J gene end by 1 base; junction bases not matched to a gene: 7. CDR1 is MDHEN and CDR2 is SYDVKM in the germline V gene. CDR3 in amino acids: CASSFRTGSGNTEAFF. The DNA of the CDR3 is TGTGCCAGCAGTTTTAGGACAGGGAGTGGGAACACTGAAGCTTTCTTT. Full variable domain (rest looked up from reference TRBV28 and TRBJ1-1): DVKVTQSSRYLVKRTGEKVFLECVQDMDHENMFWYRQDPGLGLRLIYFSYDVKMKEKGDIPEGYSVSREKKERFSLILESASTNQTSMYLCASSFRTGSGNTEAFFGQGTRLTVV.